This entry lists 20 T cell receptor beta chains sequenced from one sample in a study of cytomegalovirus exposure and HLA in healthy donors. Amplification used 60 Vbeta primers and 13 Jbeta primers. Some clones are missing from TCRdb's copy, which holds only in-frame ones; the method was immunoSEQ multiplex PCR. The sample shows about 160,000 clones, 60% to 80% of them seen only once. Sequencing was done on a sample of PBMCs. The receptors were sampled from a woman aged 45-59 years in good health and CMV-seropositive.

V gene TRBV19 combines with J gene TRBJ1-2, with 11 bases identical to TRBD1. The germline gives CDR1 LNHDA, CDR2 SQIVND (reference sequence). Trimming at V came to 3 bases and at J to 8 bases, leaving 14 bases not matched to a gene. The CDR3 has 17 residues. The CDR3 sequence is CASSIWTGGASMRGYTF. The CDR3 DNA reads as TGTGCCAGTAGTATCTGGACAGGGGGCGCATCGATGCGAGGCTACACCTTC.

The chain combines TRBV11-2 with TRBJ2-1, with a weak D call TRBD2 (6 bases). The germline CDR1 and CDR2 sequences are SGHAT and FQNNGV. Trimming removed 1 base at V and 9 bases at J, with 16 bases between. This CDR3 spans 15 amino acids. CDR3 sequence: CASSLVVAVSSEQFF. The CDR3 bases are TGTGCCAGCAGCTTAGTGGTAGCGGTAAGTAGTGAGCAGTTCTTC. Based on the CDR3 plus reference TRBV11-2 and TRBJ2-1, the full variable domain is EAGVAQSPRYKIIEKRQSVAFWCNPISGHATLYWYQQILGQGPKLLIQFQNNGVVDDSQLPKDRFSAERLKGVDSTLKIQPAKLEDSAVYLCASSLVVAVSSEQFFGPGTRLTVL.

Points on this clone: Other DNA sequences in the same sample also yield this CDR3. The CDR3 DNA reads as TGTGCCAGCAGCCCATACACTGAAGCTTTCTTT. It is translated as CASSPYTEAFF. V is TRBV7-2 and J is TRBJ1-1, with unresolved D. CDR1 is SGHTA, CDR2 FQGNSA, per germline. Trimming stripped 5 bases from V and 3 bases from J, with 4 bases between. The CDR3 length is 11 residues.

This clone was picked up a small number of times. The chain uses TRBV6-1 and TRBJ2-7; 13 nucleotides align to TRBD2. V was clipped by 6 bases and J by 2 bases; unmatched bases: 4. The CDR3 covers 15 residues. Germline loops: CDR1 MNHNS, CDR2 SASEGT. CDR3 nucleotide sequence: TGTGCCAGCAGGCGGACTAGCGGGAGAACCTACGAGCAGTACTTC. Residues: CASRRTSGRTYEQYF.

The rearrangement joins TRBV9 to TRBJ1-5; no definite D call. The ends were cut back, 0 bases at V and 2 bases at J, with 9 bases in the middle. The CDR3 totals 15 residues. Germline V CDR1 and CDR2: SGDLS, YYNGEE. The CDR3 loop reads CASSVGGTGNQPQHF. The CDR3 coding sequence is TGTGCCAGCAGCGTAGGCGGCACGGGCAATCAGCCCCAGCATTTT.

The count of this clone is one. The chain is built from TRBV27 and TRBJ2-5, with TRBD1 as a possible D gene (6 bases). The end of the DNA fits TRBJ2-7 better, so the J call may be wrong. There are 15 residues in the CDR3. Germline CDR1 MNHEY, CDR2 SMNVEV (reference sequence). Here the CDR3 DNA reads TGTGCCAGCAGTTTATCCCGACAGGTTCCCTACGAGCAGTACTTC. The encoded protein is CASSLSRQVPYEQYF.

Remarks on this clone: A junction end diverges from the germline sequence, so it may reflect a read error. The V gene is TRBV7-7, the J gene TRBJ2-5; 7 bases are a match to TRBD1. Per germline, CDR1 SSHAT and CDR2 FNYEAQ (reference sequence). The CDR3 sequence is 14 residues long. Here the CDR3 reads CASSTRQGSETQYF. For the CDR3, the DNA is TGTGCTAGCAGCACCCGACAGGGATCAGAGACCCAGTACTTC.

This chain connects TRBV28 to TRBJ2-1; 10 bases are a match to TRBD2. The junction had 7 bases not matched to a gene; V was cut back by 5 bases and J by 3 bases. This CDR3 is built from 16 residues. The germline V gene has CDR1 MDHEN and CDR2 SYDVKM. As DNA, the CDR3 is TGTGCCAGCAGTACCGAAACTAGCGGGGTCTACAATGAGCAGTTCTTC. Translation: CASSTETSGVYNEQFF. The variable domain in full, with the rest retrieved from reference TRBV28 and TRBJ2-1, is DVKVTQSSRYLVKRTGEKVFLECVQDMDHENMFWYRQDPGLGLRLIYFSYDVKMKEKGDIPEGYSVSREKKERFSLILESASTNQTSMYLCASSTETSGVYNEQFFGPGTRLTVL.

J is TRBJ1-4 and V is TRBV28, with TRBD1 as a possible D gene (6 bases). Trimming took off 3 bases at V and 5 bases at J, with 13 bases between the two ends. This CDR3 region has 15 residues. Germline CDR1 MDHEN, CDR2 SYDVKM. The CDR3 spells CASSFLGQSNEKLFF. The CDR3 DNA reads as TGTGCCAGCAGTTTTCTCGGACAGAGCAATGAAAAACTGTTTTTT.

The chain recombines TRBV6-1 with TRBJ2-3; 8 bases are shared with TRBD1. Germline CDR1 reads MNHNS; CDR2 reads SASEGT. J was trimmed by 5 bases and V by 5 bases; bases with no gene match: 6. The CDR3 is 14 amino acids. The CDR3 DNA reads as TGTGCCAGCAGTCGGACAGGGATGAGAGATACGCAGTATTTT. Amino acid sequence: CASSRTGMRDTQYF.

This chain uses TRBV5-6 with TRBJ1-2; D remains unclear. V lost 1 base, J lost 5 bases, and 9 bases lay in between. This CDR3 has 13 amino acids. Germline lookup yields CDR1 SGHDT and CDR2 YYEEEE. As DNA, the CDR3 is TGTGCCAGCAGCTTGAGTACAGATTATGGCTACACCTTC. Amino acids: CASSLSTDYGYTF.

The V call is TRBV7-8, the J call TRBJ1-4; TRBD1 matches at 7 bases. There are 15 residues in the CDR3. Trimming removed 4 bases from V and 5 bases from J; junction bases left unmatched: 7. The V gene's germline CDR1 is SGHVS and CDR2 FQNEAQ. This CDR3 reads CASSSGQLLNEKLFF. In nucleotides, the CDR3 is TGTGCCAGCAGCTCGGGACAGCTTCTAAATGAAAAACTGTTTTTT.

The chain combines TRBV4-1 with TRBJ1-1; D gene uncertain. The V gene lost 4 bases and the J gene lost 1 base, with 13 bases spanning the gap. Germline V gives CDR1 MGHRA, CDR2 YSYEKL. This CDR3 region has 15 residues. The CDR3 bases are TGCGCCAGCAGCCCAGCGGGGTGGGGGAACACTGAAGCTTTCTTT. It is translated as CASSPAGWGNTEAFF.

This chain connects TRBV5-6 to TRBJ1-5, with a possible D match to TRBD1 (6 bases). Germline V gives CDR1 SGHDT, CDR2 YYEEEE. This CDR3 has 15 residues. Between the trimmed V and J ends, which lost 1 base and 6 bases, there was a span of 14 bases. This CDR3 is CASSLSQGFGQPQHF. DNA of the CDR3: TGTGCCAGCAGCTTGTCCCAGGGGTTCGGTCAGCCCCAGCATTTT.

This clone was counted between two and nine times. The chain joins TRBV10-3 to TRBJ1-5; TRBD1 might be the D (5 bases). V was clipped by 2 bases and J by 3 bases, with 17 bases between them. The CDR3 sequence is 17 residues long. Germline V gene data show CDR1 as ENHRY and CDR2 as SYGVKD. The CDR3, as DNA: TGTGCCATCAGTGAGGGTCTTAATGCAGGGAACAATCAGCCCCAGCATTTT. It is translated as CAISEGLNAGNNQPQHF.

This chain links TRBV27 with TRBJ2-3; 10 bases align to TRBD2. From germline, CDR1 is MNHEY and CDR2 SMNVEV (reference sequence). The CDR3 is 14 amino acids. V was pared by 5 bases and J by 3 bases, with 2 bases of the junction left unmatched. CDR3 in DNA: TGTGCCAGCAGTCTTAGCGGGGGGACAGATACGCAGTATTTT. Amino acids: CASSLSGGTDTQYF.

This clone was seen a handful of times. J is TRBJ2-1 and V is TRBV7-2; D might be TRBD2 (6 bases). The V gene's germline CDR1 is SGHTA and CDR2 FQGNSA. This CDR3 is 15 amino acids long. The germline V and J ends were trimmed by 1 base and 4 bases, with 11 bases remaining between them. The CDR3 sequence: CASSLGWGVYNEQFF. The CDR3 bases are TGTGCCAGCAGCTTAGGATGGGGGGTTTACAATGAGCAGTTCTTC.

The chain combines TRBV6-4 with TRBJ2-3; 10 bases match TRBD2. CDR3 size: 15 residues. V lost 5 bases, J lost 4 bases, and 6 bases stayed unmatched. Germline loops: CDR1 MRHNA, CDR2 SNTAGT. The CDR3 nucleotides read TGTGCCAGCAGTCTACTAGCGGGAACCCCAGATACGCAGTATTTT. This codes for CASSLLAGTPDTQYF.

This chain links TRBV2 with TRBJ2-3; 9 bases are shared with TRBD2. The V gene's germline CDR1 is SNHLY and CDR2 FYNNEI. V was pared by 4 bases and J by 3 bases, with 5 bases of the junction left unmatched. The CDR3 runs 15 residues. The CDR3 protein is CASSGTSATTDTQYF. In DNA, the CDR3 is TGTGCCAGCAGTGGGACTAGCGCTACGACAGATACGCAGTATTTT.

CDR3 protein: CASSHGGGYQETQYF. In nucleotides, the CDR3 is TGTGCCAGCAGCCACGGGGGAGGGTACCAAGAGACCCAGTACTTC. The rearrangement uses TRBV7-2 and TRBJ2-5; 7 nucleotides line up with TRBD2. V trimming: 5 bases; J trimming: 0 bases; junction bases outside the gene matches: 6. The germline CDR1 and CDR2 sequences are SGHTA and FQGNSA. This CDR3 contains 15 residues.